Included here is one T cell receptor beta chain sequence, with context. Its specificity is unknown. The sample is drawn from a study of Ad26.COV2.S vaccination and SARS-CoV-2 variants. Background on the study: The donor participated in the COV1001 trial, in its Ad26.COV2.S arm.

Noted treatment: approximately 18 received Ad26.COV2.S at low or high dose, single or two shots; 5 received placebo; per-sample allocation not given. After the first vaccine or placebo injection, samples were drawn on day 63. Study observations and caveats: Among vaccine recipients, spike-specific TCR breadth exceeded that of placebo recipients. After vaccination, reports described spike-specific CD8+ and CD4+ T cell responses as showing substantial breadth.

The CDR3 extends over 12 amino acids. The V gene lost 7 bases and the J gene lost 7 bases, with 8 bases spanning the gap. Germline CDR1 and CDR2: SNHLY and FYNNEI. TCRdb's copy holds only in-frame clones and misses some; the assay was immunoSEQ multiplex PCR. The table includes about 420,000 clones, around 89% detected once. The chain employs TRBV2 and TRBJ1-6, with D unclear. The sequencing here drew on peripheral blood, taken in a trial of Ad26.COV2.S vaccine versus placebo. The receptor was isolated from a person between 18 and 60 years old who received the Ad26.COV2.S COVID-19 vaccine or a placebo. CDR3 in amino acids: CASKLRNSPLHF. CDR3 coding DNA: TGTGCCAGCAAATTACGGAATTCACCCCTCCACTTT.